The entry below describes one T cell receptor beta chain. The clone's antigen remains unknown. Library preparation used the iRepertoire multiplex PCR system with TCR subtype-specific primers for both bulk and single-cell sequencing. Multiplex PCR with primers targeting V, D and J gene regions was used to generate bulk TCR beta libraries. Approximately 100-550 ng of RNA per sample was used as input for bulk TCR library preparation. An Illumina MiSeq was used to sequence bulk TCR beta amplicons. Turning to the authors' computational methods: Sample misassignments and low-quality sequencing reads were removed through quality control steps. The CDR3 was defined as the amino acids lying between the Y[YFLI]C motif of the V gene and the [FW]GXGT motif of the J segment. The IMGT database served as the reference for assigning TRBV and TRBJ genes and CDR3 clonotypes. TRBV expression in each sample was normalized to the mean expression of the same gene in PBMC from about 45 healthy donors. After the reads were reprocessed by TCRdb, one entry was made per CDR3 protein sequence, with no DNA. Clone size and V and J calls follow TCRdb, not the original study. The sample has 20,000 to 25,000 distinct CDR3 sequences on record. About 7.8% of the sample is taken by the ten largest.

The source of the sample is a study of T cells in severe cutaneous drug reactions (dated by TCRdb to the late 2010s). Study-wide context: Between about 2011 and 2019, patients were recruited from Taiwan, Thailand and a European registry network. Only patients with a probable or definite SJS/TEN or DRESS diagnosis by RegiSCAR criteria were enrolled. Assignment of the culprit drug relied on both the Naranjo algorithm and the ALDEN drug causality algorithm. Patients in either the acute or the recovery stage provided biological samples, such as blister fluids/cells and PBMC. The study combined bulk TCR sequencing with single-cell sequencing, quantitative PCR validation, functional assays and transgenic mouse experiments. Libraries used iRepertoire multiplex PCR; authors cited a comparison showing similar capture of abundant clonotypes across iRepertoire and 5' RACE methods with or without UMI.

Overall study results and their limits: A strong increase in TRBV12-4 usage was observed in CBZ-SJS/TEN patients, with averages of roughly 30% in blister cells and 4.5% to 5% in PBMC. All seven CBZ-SJS/TEN blister samples contained a public TCRbeta CDR3 (mean about 13%), which was undetectable or scarce in tolerant-control and healthy-donor PBMC. According to the authors, further study is still needed to determine whether the public TCR generalizes to SJS/TEN caused by other drugs.

The donors whose samples were sequenced had carbamazepine-induced Stevens-Johnson syndrome or toxic epidermal necrolysis (CBZ-SJS/TEN). The peripheral blood repertoires were obtained from CBZ-SJS/TEN patients of Han Chinese origin (roughly five) and European origin (roughly 6). Patients with drug-induced severe cutaneous adverse reactions had T cell receptor repertoires profiled by next-generation sequencing to look for drug-specific clonotypes. RNA was isolated either from blister cells of skin lesions or from peripheral blood mononuclear cells. CDR1 and CDR2 are read off the germline V gene as MNHEY and SVGAGI. The CDR3 starts with the cysteine, ends with the phenylalanine, and has 16 residues. The protein alone is recorded here.

Recombination connected TRBV6-5 to TRBJ2-2; TCRdb gives TRBD1 as the D gene, but with no DNA this cannot be confirmed. Sequenced: PBMCs. The TCR was taken from a human donor with toxic epidermal necrolysis, a severe cutaneous drug reaction. The CDR3 protein sequence reads: CASIAGTGKRAGELFF.